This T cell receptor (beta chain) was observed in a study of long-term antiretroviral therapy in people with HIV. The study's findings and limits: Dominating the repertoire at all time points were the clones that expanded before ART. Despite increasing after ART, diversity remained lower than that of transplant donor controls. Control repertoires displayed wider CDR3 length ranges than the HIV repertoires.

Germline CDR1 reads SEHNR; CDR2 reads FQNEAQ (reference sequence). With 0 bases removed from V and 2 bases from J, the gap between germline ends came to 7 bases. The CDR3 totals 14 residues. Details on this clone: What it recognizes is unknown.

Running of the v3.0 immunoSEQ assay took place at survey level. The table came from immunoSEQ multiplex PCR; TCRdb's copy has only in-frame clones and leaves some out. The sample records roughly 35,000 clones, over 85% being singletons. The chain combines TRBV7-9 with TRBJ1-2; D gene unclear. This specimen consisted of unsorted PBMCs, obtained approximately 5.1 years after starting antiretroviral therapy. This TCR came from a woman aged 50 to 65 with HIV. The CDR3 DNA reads TGTGCCAGCAGCTTAGCCCAGACCAACTATGGCTACACCTTC. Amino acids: CASSLAQTNYGYTF.